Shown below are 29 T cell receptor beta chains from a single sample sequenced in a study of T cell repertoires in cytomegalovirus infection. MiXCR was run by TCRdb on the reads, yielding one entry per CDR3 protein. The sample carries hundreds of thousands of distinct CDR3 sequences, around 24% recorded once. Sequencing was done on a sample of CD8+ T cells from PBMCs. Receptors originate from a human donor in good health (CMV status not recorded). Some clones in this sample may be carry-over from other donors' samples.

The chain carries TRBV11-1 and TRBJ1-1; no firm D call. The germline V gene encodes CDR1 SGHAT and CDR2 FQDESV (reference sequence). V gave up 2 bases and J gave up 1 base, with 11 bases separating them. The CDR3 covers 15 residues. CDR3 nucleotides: TGTGCCAGCAGCTTAAGGAGGCAGCGGAACACTGAAGCTTTCTTT. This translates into CASSLRRQRNTEAFF. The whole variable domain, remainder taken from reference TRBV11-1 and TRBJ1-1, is EAEVAQSPRYKITEKSQAVAFWCDPISGHATLYWYRQILGQGPELLVQFQDESVVDDSQLPKDRFSAERLKGVDSTLKIQPAELGDSAMYLCASSLRRQRNTEAFFGQGTRLTVV.

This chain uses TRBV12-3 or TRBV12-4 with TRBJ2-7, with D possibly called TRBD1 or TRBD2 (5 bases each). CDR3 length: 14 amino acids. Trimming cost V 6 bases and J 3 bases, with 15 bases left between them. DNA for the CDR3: TGTGCCAGCAGCCGATCCCGGGGCCGCTACGAGCAGTACTTC. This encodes CASSRSRGRYEQYF.

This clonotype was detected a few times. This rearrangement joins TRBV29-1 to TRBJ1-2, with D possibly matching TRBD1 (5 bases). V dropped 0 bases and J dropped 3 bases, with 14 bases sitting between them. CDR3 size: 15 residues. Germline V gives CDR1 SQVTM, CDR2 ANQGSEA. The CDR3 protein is CSVEDWGESHYGYTF. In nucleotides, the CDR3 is TGCAGCGTTGAAGATTGGGGGGAGTCACACTATGGCTACACCTTC.

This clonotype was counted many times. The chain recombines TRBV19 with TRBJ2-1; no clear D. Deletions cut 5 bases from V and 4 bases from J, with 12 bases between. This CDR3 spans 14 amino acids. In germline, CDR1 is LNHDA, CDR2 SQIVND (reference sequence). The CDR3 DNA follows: TGTGCCAGTAGTGGAACTTTGGGTTACAATGAGCAGTTCTTC. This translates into CASSGTLGYNEQFF.

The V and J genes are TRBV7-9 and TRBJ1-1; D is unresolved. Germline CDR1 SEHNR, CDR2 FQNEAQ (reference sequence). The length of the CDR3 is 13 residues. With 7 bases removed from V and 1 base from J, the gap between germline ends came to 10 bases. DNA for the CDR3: TGTGCCAGCAACACCTTGGCGAACACTGAAGCTTTCTTT. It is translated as CASNTLANTEAFF. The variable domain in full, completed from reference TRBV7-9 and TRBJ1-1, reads DTGVSQNPRHKITKRGQNVTFRCDPISEHNRLYWYRQTLGQGPEFLTYFQNEAQLEKSRLLSDRFSAERPKGSFSTLEIQRTEQGDSAMYLCASNTLANTEAFFGQGTRLTVV.

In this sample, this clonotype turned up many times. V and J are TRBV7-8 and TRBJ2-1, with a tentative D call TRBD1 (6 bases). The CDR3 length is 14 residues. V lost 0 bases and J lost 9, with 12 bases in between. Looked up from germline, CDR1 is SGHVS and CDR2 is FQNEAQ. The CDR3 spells CASSLAITGFEQFF. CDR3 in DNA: TGTGCCAGCAGCTTAGCGATTACAGGGTTTGAGCAGTTCTTC.

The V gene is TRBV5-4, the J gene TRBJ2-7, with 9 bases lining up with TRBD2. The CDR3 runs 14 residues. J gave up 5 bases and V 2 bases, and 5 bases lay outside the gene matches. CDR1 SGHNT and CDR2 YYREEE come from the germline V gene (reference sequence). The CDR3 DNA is TGTGCCAGCAGCTTTCGCGGGGGGGACCACGAGCAGTACGTC. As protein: CASSFRGGDHEQYV.

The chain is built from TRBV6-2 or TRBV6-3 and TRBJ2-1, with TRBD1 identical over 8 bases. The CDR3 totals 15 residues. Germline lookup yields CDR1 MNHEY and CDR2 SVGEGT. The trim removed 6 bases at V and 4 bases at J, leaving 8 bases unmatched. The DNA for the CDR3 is TGTGCCAGCAGATCCGGGACAGGTCTATACAATGAGCAGTTCTTC. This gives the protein CASRSGTGLYNEQFF.

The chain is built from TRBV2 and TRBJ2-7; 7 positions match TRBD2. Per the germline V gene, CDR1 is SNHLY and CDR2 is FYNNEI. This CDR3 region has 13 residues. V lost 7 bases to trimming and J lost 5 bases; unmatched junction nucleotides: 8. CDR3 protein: CASNRLALHEQYF. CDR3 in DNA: TGTGCCAGCAACCGACTAGCTCTCCACGAGCAGTACTTC.

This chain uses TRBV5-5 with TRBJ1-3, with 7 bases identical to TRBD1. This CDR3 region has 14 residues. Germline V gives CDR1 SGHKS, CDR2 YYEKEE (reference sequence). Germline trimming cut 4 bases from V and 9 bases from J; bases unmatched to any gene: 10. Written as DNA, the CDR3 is TGTGCCAGCAGCCCAGGACAGGAGGGACGCACCATATATTTT. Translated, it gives CASSPGQEGRTIYF. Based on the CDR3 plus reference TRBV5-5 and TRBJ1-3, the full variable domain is DAGVTQSPTHLIKTRGQQVTLRCSPISGHKSVSWYQQVLGQGPQFIFQYYEKEERGRGNFPDRFSARQFPNYSSELNVNALLLGDSALYLCASSPGQEGRTIYFGEGSWLTVV.

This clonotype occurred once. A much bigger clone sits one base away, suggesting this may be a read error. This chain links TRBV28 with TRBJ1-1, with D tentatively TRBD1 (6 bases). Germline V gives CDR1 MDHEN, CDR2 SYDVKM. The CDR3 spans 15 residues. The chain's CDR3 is CAGSPIHGQHTEAFF. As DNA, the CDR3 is TGTGCCGGCAGTCCAATACATGGACAGCACACTGAAGCTTTCTTT.

The CDR3 loop reads CSVERDRWETQYF. CDR3 nucleotide sequence: TGCAGCGTTGAACGTGACAGATGGGAGACCCAGTACTTC. The V and J genes are TRBV29-1 and TRBJ2-5, with D perhaps TRBD1 (5 bases). The V gene lost 2 bases and the J gene lost 5 bases, with 12 bases spanning the gap. CDR1 SQVTM and CDR2 ANQGSEA come from the germline V gene. The CDR3 totals 13 residues.

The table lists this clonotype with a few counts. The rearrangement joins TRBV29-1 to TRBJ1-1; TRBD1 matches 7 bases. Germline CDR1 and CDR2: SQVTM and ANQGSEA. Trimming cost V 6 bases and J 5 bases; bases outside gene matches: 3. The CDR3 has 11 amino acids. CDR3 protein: CSVDRVTEAFF. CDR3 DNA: TGCAGCGTCGACAGGGTAACTGAAGCTTTCTTT.

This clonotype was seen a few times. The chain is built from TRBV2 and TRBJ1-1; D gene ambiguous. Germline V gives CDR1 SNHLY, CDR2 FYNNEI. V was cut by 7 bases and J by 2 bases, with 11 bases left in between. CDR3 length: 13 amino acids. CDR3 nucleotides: TGTGCCAGCACGCCGGGGTATAACACTGAAGCTTTCTTT. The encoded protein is CASTPGYNTEAFF. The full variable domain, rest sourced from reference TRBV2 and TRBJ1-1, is EPEVTQTPSHQVTQMGQEVILRCVPISNHLYFYWYRQILGQKVEFLVSFYNNEISEKSEIFDDQFSVERPDGSNFTLKIRSTKLEDSAMYFCASTPGYNTEAFFGQGTRLTVV.

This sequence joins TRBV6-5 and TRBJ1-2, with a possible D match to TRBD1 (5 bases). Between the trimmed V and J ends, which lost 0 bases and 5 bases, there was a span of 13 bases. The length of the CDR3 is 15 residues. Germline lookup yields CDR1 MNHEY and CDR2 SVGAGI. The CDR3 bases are TGTGCCAGCAGTTACTCATCGGCGGGGCTTTATGGCTACACCTTC. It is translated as CASSYSSAGLYGYTF.

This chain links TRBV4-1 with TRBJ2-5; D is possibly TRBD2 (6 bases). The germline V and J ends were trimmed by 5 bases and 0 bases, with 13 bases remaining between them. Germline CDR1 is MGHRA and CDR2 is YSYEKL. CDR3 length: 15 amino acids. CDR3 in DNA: TGCGCCAGCAGCTCAATAGCGGTTCACCAAGAGACCCAGTACTTC. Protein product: CASSSIAVHQETQYF.

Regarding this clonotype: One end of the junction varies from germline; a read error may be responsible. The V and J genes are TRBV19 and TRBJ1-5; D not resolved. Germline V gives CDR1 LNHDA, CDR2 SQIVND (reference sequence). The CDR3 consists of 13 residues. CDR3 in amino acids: CASNNRAYQPQHF. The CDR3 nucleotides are TGTGCAAGTAATAACAGAGCCTATCAGCCCCAGCATTTT.

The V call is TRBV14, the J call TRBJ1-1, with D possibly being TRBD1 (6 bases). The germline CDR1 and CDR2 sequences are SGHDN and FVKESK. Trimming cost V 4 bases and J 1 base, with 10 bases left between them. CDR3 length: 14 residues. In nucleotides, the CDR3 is TGTGCCAGCAGCCCGGGGACAAGGAACACTGAAGCTTTCTTT. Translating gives CASSPGTRNTEAFF.

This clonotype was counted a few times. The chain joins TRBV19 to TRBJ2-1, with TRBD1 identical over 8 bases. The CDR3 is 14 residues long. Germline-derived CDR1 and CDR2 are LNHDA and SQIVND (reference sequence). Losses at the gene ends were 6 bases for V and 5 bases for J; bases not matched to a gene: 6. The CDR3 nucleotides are TGTGCCAGTAGACCAGGGACAGGCAACAATGAGCAGTTCTTC. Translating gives CASRPGTGNNEQFF.

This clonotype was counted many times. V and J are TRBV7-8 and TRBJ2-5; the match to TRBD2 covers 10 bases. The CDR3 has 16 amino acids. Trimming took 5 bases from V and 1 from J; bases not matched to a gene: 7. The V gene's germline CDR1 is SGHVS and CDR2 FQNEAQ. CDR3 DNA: TGTGCCAGCAGCCCTCTAGCGGGGGAACTCCAAGAGACCCAGTACTTC. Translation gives CASSPLAGELQETQYF.

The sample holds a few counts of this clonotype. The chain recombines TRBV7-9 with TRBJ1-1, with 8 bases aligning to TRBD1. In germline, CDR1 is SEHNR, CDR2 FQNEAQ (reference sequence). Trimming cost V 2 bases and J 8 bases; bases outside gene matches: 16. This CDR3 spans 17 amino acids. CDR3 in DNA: TGTGCCAGCAGCTTATCAGTCCGACAGGGGACCCGGCCAGAAGCTTTCTTT. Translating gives CASSLSVRQGTRPEAFF. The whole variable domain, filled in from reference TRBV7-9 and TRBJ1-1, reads DTGVSQNPRHKITKRGQNVTFRCDPISEHNRLYWYRQTLGQGPEFLTYFQNEAQLEKSRLLSDRFSAERPKGSFSTLEIQRTEQGDSAMYLCASSLSVRQGTRPEAFFGQGTRLTVV.

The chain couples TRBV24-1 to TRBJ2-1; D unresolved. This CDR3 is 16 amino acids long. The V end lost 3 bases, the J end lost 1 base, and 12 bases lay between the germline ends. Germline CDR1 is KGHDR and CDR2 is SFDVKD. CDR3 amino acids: CATSDGTADSYNEQFF. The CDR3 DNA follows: TGTGCCACCAGTGATGGTACGGCTGATTCCTACAATGAGCAGTTCTTC.

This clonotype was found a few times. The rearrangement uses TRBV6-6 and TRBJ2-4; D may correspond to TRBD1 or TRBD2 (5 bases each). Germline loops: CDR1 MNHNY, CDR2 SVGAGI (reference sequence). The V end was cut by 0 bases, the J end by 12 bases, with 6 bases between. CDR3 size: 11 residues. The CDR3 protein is CASSYSGDQYF. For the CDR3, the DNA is TGTGCCAGCAGTTACTCGGGGGATCAGTACTTC.

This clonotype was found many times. The CDR3 DNA sequence: TGTGCCAGCAGTATAGCGGGGACCCTTTACAATGAGCAGTTCTTC. This encodes CASSIAGTLYNEQFF. The chain combines TRBV7-8 with TRBJ2-1; 8 nucleotides agree with TRBD2. Germline CDR1 reads SGHVS; CDR2 reads FQNEAQ. This CDR3 has 15 residues. Losses at the gene ends were 6 bases for V and 4 bases for J; bases not matched to a gene: 8.

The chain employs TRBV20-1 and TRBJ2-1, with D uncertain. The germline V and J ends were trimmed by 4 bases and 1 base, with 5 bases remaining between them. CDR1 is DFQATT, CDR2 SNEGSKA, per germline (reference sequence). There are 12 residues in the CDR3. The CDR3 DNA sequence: TGCAGTGCTACTGAGTCCTACAATGAGCAGTTCTTC. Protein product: CSATESYNEQFF.

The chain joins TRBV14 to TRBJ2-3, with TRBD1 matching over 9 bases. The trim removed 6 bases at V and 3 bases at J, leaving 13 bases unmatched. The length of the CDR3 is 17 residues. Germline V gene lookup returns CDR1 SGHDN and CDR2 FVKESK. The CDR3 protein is CASRQRRQGVWTDTQYF. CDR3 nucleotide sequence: TGTGCCAGCAGACAAAGAAGACAGGGGGTATGGACAGATACGCAGTATTTT.

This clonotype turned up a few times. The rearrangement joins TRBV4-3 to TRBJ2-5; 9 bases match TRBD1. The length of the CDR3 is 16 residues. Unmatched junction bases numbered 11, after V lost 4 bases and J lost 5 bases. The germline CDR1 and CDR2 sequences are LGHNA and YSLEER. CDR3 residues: CASSPSTGGVWETQYF. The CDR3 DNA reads TGCGCCAGCAGCCCTTCTACAGGGGGCGTTTGGGAGACCCAGTACTTC.

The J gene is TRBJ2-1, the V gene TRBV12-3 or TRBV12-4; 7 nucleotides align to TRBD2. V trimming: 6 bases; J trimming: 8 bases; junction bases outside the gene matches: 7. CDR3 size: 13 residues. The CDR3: CASRSRGVDEQFF. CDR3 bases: TGTGCCAGCAGGTCCCGGGGGGTCGATGAGCAGTTCTTC.

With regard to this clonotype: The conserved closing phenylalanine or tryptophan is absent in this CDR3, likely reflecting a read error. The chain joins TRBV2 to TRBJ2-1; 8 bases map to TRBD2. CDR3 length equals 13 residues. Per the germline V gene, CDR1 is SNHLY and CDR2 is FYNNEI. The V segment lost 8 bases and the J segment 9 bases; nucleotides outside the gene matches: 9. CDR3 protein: CASSGLGVTEQFS. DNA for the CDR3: TGTGCCAGCTCGGGACTAGGAGTTACTGAGCAGTTCTCC.